The following is a TCR beta chain sequence with its context. Its specific antigen is unknown. Given a much more abundant clone one base away, this may be a read error. For repertoire sequencing, the TCR beta CDR3 regions were amplified from RNA transcripts. The first round of RT-PCR was done with HTBI primers and the Qiagen OneStep RT-PCR kit, and was followed by a second round of multiplex PCR, then size selection and purification. Sequencing of the libraries was carried out on an Illumina HiSeq2000 in paired-end mode with 100 bp reads. In the authors' own workflow: SOAPnuke was used to process the reads, removing any read that contained adapters or uncalled bases, had a mean Phred below 15, or lacked an exact match to the constant primer or identifier. COPE v1.2.5 was used to merge high-quality paired reads. Each unique nucleotide sequence was defined as a clonotype, and clonotypes were aligned to IMGT TRB V, D and J references with MiTCR v1.1. Analysis was restricted to V-J combinations with a frequency above 0.0001, which covered 99.2% of repertoires. For each V-J combination, a TCR clonal expansion and chaos score was defined as the ratio of F50 clonal expansion to chaos observed in the TCRdist matrix. Features were reduced by Welch's t-statistics and random forest to over 10 V-J combinations, which fed a naive Bayes classifier. The similarity between thyroid and blood repertoires was quantified using the Morisita-Horn index. TCRdb itself trimmed the public reads at Q25 with fastp, ran MiXCR and retained productive beta chains. One record per CDR3 amino acid sequence lists the most common genes and DNA. The authors' filters were not applied to this entry. For this sample the table gives about 500,000 distinct CDR3 sequences, of which approximately 37% were detected only once. The ten largest clones represent 3.5% to 5% of the sample.

Hyperthyroidism patients were newly diagnosed, were aged 18 to 65 years, and had a disease duration under 2 months. Patients with other autoimmune diseases, uncontrolled infections, pregnancy or lactation were excluded. Clinical symptoms, serum thyroxine, TRAb, thyroid ultrasound and orbital computed tomography were used for diagnosis. Trizol reagent was used to extract the total RNA, and its quality was then checked on an Agilent 2100 Bioanalyzer. This sample stems from a study of Graves' ophthalmopathy and Graves' hyperthyroidism listed by TCRdb under 2018. Background for the entire study: Hyperthyroidism was considered stable if no progression to ophthalmopathy occurred within 18 months of follow-up. Following sample collection, hyperthyroidism patients were given methimazole at a starting dose of 30 mg daily, and ophthalmopathy patients were given high-dose intravenous methylprednisolone. T-cell repertoires of thyroid tissue and blood were compared in over 5 hyperthyroidism patients. In total, approximately 130 blood samples were TCR-sequenced: some 40 ophthalmopathy, approximately 80 hyperthyroidism and some 17 hyperthyroidism-to-ophthalmopathy patients. To explore V-J signatures that distinguish ophthalmopathy from hyperthyroidism, a discovery set of about a hundred patients was enrolled, made up of 40 to 45 with ophthalmopathy and around 57 with stable hyperthyroidism. TCR beta repertoire signatures were used to distinguish Graves' ophthalmopathy from Graves' hyperthyroidism and to predict progression to ophthalmopathy. For independent validation, a separate cohort was made up of 18 hyperthyroidism patients plus 17 patients who later progressed from hyperthyroidism to ophthalmopathy.

The research as a whole found: Among expanded thyroid clonotypes with frequency above 0.001, most also showed up in blood, which suggests that blood repertoires may reflect the thyroid immune response. In validation, the model predicted ophthalmopathy progression with over 60% sensitivity and approximately 75% specificity; some 13 predicted patients were CT-confirmed with GO in a median of 6.5 months. No statistical method was used to predetermine the sample size, and group allocation was not hidden from the investigators. Ophthalmopathy was separated from stable hyperthyroidism by the 13-signature model with roughly 88% sensitivity and around 81% specificity in cross-validation and with 80%/75% in the test set.

Taken from cysteine to phenylalanine, the CDR3 has 11 residues. Of all the DNA, just the CDR3 is kept, 33 bases in frame from base 1. From the germline V gene (reference sequence), CDR1 is SEHNR and CDR2 is FQNEAQ. This receptor chain uses TRBV7-9 and TRBJ1-4; the D gene is not confidently resolved. The TCR comes from an adult man with Graves' hyperthyroidism. The sample taken for sequencing was peripheral blood or thyroid tissue (not recorded which). The bases are TGTGCCAGTCCTGCGGGTGAAGAACTGTTTTTT. It codes for CASPAGEELFF.